This entry lists 10 T cell receptor beta chains sequenced from one sample in a study of T cell repertoires in ileal Crohn's disease. Generated by immunoSEQ multiplex PCR, the TCRdb table keeps only in-frame clones and is missing some. The sample consists of about 7,400 clones, 80% to 90% of them appearing once. The source material was ileal tissue. Every receptor here comes from an adult with Crohn's disease.

The chain combines TRBV11-2 with TRBJ1-5; TRBD1 agrees at 10 bases. CDR3 length: 16 amino acids. V lost 3 bases, J lost 6 bases, and 8 bases stayed unmatched. Germline V gene data show CDR1 as SGHAT and CDR2 as FQNNGV. The CDR3 bases are TGTGCCAGCAGCTTGGACGGGACAGGGGTCAGTCAGCCCCAGCATTTT. Amino acids: CASSLDGTGVSQPQHF.

The V and J genes are TRBV5-6 and TRBJ2-7; 7 nucleotides match TRBD1. Germline loops: CDR1 SGHDT, CDR2 YYEEEE. Trimming removed 1 base from V and 5 bases from J; junction bases left unmatched: 6. This CDR3 contains 14 residues. CDR3 in DNA: TGTGCCAGCAGCTTGAGAGACAGGGCCAACGAGCAGTACTTC. Amino acid sequence: CASSLRDRANEQYF.

V and J are TRBV18 and TRBJ2-1; 7 nucleotides line up with TRBD1. Per germline, CDR1 KGHSH and CDR2 LQKENI. V lost 3 bases and J lost 6; bases outside the gene matches: 2. This CDR3 is built from 13 residues. The CDR3 DNA is TGTGCCAGCTCACCGAACAGGGGCAATGAGCAGTTCTTC. It is translated as CASSPNRGNEQFF. The complete variable domain, with remaining parts taken from reference TRBV18 and TRBJ2-1, reads NAGVMQNPRHLVRRRGQEARLRCSPMKGHSHVYWYRQLPEEGLKFMVYLQKENIIDESGMPKERFSAEFPKEGPSILRIQQVVRGDSAAYFCASSPNRGNEQFFGPGTRLTVL.

This rearrangement joins TRBV27 to TRBJ1-4, with a tentative D call TRBD1 (5 bases). The CDR3 runs to 15 residues. V dropped 4 bases and J dropped 13 bases, with 22 bases sitting between them. Germline V gene sequence: CDR1 MNHEY, CDR2 SMNVEV (reference sequence). This CDR3 reads CASSSEGTLVRGLFF. Written as DNA, the CDR3 is TGTGCCAGCAGTTCGGAGGGGACCCTAGTGAGGGGACTGTTTTTT. Full variable domain (outside the CDR3, taken from reference TRBV27 and TRBJ1-4): EAQVTQNPRYLITVTGKKLTVTCSQNMNHEYMSWYRQDPGLGLRQIYYSMNVEVTDKGDVPEGYKVSRKEKRNFPLILESPSPNQTSLYFCASSSEGTLVRGLFFGSGTQLSVL.

The gene calls are TRBV10-3 and TRBJ1-2, with 7 bases identical to TRBD1. Germline V lookup: CDR1 ENHRY, CDR2 SYGVKD. V was pared by 4 bases and J by 5 bases, with 19 bases of the junction left unmatched. This CDR3 spans 18 amino acids. The CDR3 loop is CAISGRGGVLLSSYGYTF. The CDR3 bases are TGTGCCATCAGTGGGAGAGGGGGCGTTCTCCTCAGCAGTTATGGCTACACCTTC.

The V and J genes are TRBV2 and TRBJ1-2; D is undetermined. The CDR3 has 13 amino acids. Trimming removed 2 bases at V and 7 bases at J, with 11 bases between. Germline-derived CDR1 and CDR2 are SNHLY and FYNNEI. CDR3 sequence: CASSEPGRSGYTF. CDR3 in DNA: TGTGCCAGCAGTGAACCGGGGAGGTCTGGCTACACCTTC.

V and J are TRBV5-1 and TRBJ2-1, with 7 bases aligning to TRBD2. This CDR3 is 15 amino acids long. CDR1 SGHRS and CDR2 YFSETQ come from the germline V gene. V lost 3 bases and J lost 6; bases outside the gene matches: 9. The CDR3 DNA reads TGCGCCAGCAGCTGGGGGGGTAGCGGACCCAATGAGCAGTTCTTC. This gives the protein CASSWGGSGPNEQFF.

The V and J genes are TRBV30 and TRBJ2-7; 7 bases line up with TRBD2. Unmatched junction bases numbered 6, after V lost 4 bases and J lost 0 bases. Germline assignment: CDR1 GTSNPN and CDR2 SVGIG (reference sequence). The CDR3 spans 14 residues. CDR3 amino acids: CAWNRGTTSYEQYF. CDR3 DNA sequence: TGTGCCTGGAATCGTGGGACTACCTCCTACGAGCAGTACTTC.

Worth noting for this clone: Other DNA sequences from this sample encode an identical CDR3 as well. The V and J genes are TRBV11-3 and TRBJ2-7, with D perhaps TRBD1 (6 bases). The germline CDR1 and CDR2 sequences are SGHNT and YENEEA. V was pared by 5 bases and J by 3 bases, with 8 bases between. The CDR3 spans 12 residues. The CDR3 DNA follows: TGTGCCAGCAGCCCGACAGGCTACGAGCAGTACTTC. Protein product: CASSPTGYEQYF.

The CDR3 nucleotides are TGTGCCAGCTGCCCCGGGGGGCGGGAGGGCCGCACCGGGGAGCTGTTTTTT. Its translation: CASCPGGREGRTGELFF. The gene calls are TRBV11-1 and TRBJ2-2; 9 bases line up with TRBD2. The CDR3 is made up of 17 amino acids. Trimming cost V 8 bases and J 4 bases; bases outside gene matches: 14. The germline V gene has CDR1 SGHAT and CDR2 FQDESV (reference sequence).